Each of the 10 T cell receptor beta chains below was sequenced from the same sample in a study of T cells after yellow fever vaccination. TCRdb independently ran MiXCR on the 5' RACE reads; one entry per CDR3 protein. The sample gives around 46,000 distinct CDR3 sequences, 6% to 7% of which show up once; about 15% is in the top ten. This sample comprised CD8+ T cells not binding an NS4B(214-222) dextramer, sorted from PBMCs, obtained 45 days after the yellow fever booster vaccination. These receptors originate from a man between 25 and 39 years old who received the YFV17D yellow fever vaccine.

The chain joins TRBV12-5 to TRBJ2-1; 9 nucleotides agree with TRBD2. This CDR3 has 16 residues. The germline V gene has CDR1 LGHNT and CDR2 FRNRAP. Germline trimming cut 3 bases from V and 7 bases from J; bases unmatched to any gene: 10. The CDR3 is CASGFEVAGAGNEQFF. The CDR3, as DNA: TGTGCTAGTGGTTTTGAGGTAGCGGGAGCGGGTAATGAGCAGTTCTTC.

This clonotype was picked up many times. This sequence joins TRBV11-2 and TRBJ2-1; D is uncertain. V was shortened by 5 bases and J by 6 bases, with 14 bases between the two germline ends. Germline CDR1 reads SGHAT; CDR2 reads FQNNGV. This CDR3 contains 14 residues. The chain's CDR3 is CASSLLGALNEQFF. The CDR3 bases are TGTGCCAGCAGCCTCTTGGGTGCGCTCAATGAGCAGTTCTTC. The whole variable domain, remainder taken from reference TRBV11-2 and TRBJ2-1, is EAGVAQSPRYKIIEKRQSVAFWCNPISGHATLYWYQQILGQGPKLLIQFQNNGVVDDSQLPKDRFSAERLKGVDSTLKIQPAKLEDSAVYLCASSLLGALNEQFFGPGTRLTVL.

This clonotype was seen many times. The chain has TRBV5-1 and TRBJ2-7, with D unresolved. CDR3 length equals 13 residues. Trimming took off 4 bases at V and 1 base at J, with 9 bases between the two ends. Germline lookup yields CDR1 SGHRS and CDR2 YFSETQ. As DNA, the CDR3 is TGCGCCAGCAGCGGTGAGCGATCCTACGAGCAGTACTTC. Translating it yields CASSGERSYEQYF.

In regard to this clonotype: This may come from a read error, since a much larger clone is one base off. This chain joins TRBV7-2 and TRBJ2-7; 9 nucleotides agree with TRBD1. Germline V gene sequence: CDR1 SGHTA, CDR2 FQGNSA. The CDR3 is 15 residues long. J lost 8 bases, V lost 3 bases, and 11 bases had no gene match. The CDR3 DNA sequence: TGTGCCAGCAGCTTCCCGGGACAGGGTGTTTTCAAGCAGTACTTC. Residues: CASSFPGQGVFKQYF.

This clonotype occurred many times. The rearrangement joins TRBV29-1 to TRBJ1-1, with unresolved D. The germline V gene has CDR1 SQVTM and CDR2 ANQGSEA. This CDR3 comprises 17 residues. The ends were cut back, 4 bases at V and 0 bases at J, with 21 bases in the middle. CDR3 amino acids: CSVGSTGVGVVNTEAFF. The CDR3, as DNA: TGCAGCGTTGGGTCTACTGGGGTTGGGGTGGTGAACACTGAAGCTTTCTTT.

Ten or more counts support this clonotype. CDR3 in amino acids: CASSPRTGYNEQFF. The CDR3, as DNA: TGCGCCAGCAGCCCAAGGACTGGGTACAATGAGCAGTTCTTC. This chain links TRBV4-3 with TRBJ2-1; tentative D call: TRBD2 (5 bases). Germline V lookup: CDR1 LGHNA, CDR2 YSLEER. The CDR3 runs to 14 residues. The germline V and J ends were trimmed by 4 bases and 4 bases, with 11 bases remaining between them.

This clonotype was observed at least ten times. V and J are TRBV21-1 and TRBJ2-7; TRBD2, the table's D call, lacks a check against the DNA. TRBV21-1 is shown as a pseudogene. This CDR3 region has 17 residues. The CDR3 protein is CASSKEREGERTREQYF. CDR3 DNA: TGTGCCAGCAGCAAAGAGCGGGAGGGAGAACGGACTCGTGAGCAGTACTTC.

This clonotype appeared many times. The chain has TRBV12-3 or TRBV12-4 and TRBJ2-7; TRBD2 is a possible D gene (5 bases). Trimming stripped 5 bases from V and 3 bases from J, with 14 bases between. CDR3 length equals 14 residues. CDR3 coding DNA: TGTGCCAGCAGTCAGCCCGGGAACGACTACGAGCAGTACTTC. Its translation is CASSQPGNDYEQYF.

This clonotype was detected ten times or more. V gene TRBV21-1 combines with J gene TRBJ1-1. TRBV21-1 counts as a pseudogene. The CDR3 is 12 amino acids. Here the CDR3 DNA reads TGTGCCAGCAGCAACTGGGGCACTGAAGCTTTCTTT. This gives the protein CASSNWGTEAFF.

This chain links TRBV27 with TRBJ2-7; 7 nucleotides line up with TRBD1. With V trimmed by 2 bases and J by 2 bases, 6 bases remained unmatched. Germline-derived CDR1 and CDR2 are MNHEY and SMNVEV (reference sequence). This CDR3 is 15 amino acids long. This CDR3 reads CASSLTPGQTYEQYF. CDR3 sequence (DNA): TGTGCCAGCAGTTTAACCCCGGGACAGACCTACGAGCAGTACTTC.